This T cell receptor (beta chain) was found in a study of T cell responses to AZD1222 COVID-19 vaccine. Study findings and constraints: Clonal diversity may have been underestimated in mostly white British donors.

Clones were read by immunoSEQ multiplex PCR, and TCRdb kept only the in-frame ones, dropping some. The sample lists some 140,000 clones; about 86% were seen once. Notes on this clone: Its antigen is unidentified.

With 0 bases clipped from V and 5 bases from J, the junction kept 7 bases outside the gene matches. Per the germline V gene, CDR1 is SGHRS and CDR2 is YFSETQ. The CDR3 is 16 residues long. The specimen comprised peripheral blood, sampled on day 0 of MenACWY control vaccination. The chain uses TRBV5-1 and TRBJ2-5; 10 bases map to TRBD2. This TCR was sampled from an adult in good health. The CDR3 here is CASSLALAGVGETQYF. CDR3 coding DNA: TGCGCCAGCAGCTTGGCTCTAGCGGGGGTAGGGGAGACCCAGTACTTC.